This TCR beta chain was documented in a study of T-cell reconstitution after alpha-beta-depleted transplantation in children. Molecular barcoding with unique molecular identifiers was used for the TCRbeta library. Via MiXCR, TCRdb re-called the PCR reads, giving one row per CDR3 protein. The repertoire holds about 600,000 distinct CDR3 sequences, about 21% seen once, with 11% to 15% in the top ten. V dropped 4 bases and J dropped 3; count of bases not matched to a gene: 4. The CDR3 consists of 14 residues. CDR1 is SQVTM and CDR2 is ANQGSEA in the germline V gene. The sample was PBMCs, mostly from graft donor cells, taken 360 days after TCRalphabeta/CD19-depleted stem cell transplant. The J gene is TRBJ2-1, the V gene TRBV29-1; TRBD1 agrees at 9 bases. The source is a boy in the first two years of life who had a stem cell transplant for acute myeloid leukemia, so the T cells may come from the graft donor. In DNA form, the CDR3 reads TGCAGCGTTGGGTTGACAGGGGGCTACAATGAGCAGTTCTTC. This encodes CSVGLTGGYNEQFF.